This T cell receptor beta chain was obtained from a study of T-cell reconstitution after alpha-beta-depleted transplantation in children. Concerning this clonotype itself: As yet, its antigen is unknown. Just one base apart from a much larger clone, this may be a read error.

The CDR3 is 13 amino acids. Germline V gene data show CDR1 as LGHNT and CDR2 as FRNRAP. Unique molecular identifiers were incorporated when the TCRbeta library was constructed. TCRdb re-analysed the PCR reads in MiXCR, keeping a single row per CDR3 protein. The sample has roughly 340,000 distinct CDR3 sequences; 15% to 20% are singletons. Points from the study as a whole: There were reportedly several hundred expanded graft clones from which alpha-beta T cells came about two months after transplant.

The TCR sequence derives from a male patient aged 2 to 9 who had a stem cell transplant for acute lymphoblastic leukemia, so the T cells may come from the graft donor. V gene TRBV12-5 combines with J gene TRBJ1-1, with a tentative D call TRBD1 (6 bases). This specimen was PBMCs, mostly from graft donor cells, taken 360 days after TCRalphabeta/CD19-depleted stem cell transplant. The CDR3 DNA follows: TGTACTAGTGGTTTGGGCCCCACAGGGTCCGCTTTCTTT. Translating it yields CTSGLGPTGSAFF.